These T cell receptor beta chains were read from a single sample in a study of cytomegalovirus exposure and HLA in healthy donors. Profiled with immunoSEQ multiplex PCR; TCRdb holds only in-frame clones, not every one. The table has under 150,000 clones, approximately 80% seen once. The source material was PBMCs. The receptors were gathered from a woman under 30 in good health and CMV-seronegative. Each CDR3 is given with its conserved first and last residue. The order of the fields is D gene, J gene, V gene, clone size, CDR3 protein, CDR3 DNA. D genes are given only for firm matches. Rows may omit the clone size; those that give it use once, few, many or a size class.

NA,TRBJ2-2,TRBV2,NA,CASSESHTGELFF,TGTGCCAGCAGTGAGTCTCACACCGGGGAGCTGTTTTTT
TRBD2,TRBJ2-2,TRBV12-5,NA,CASGPGLAGSNTGELFF,TGTGCTAGTGGTCCGGGACTAGCGGGATCTAACACCGGGGAGCTGTTTTTT
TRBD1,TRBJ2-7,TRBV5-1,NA,CASSLAGTGPFNPYEQYF,TGCGCCAGCAGCTTGGCCGGGACAGGGCCTTTTAATCCCTACGAGCAGTACTTC
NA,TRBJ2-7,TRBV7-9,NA,CASSLGAFGRAYEQYF,TGTGCCAGCAGCTTAGGTGCCTTCGGCAGGGCCTACGAGCAGTACTTC
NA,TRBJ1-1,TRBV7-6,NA,CASSPEGLNTEAFF,TGTGCCAGCAGCCCAGAGGGCCTAAACACTGAAGCTTTCTTT
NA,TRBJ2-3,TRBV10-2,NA,CASSESSGDGSDTQYF,TGCGCCAGCAGTGAGTCGTCGGGGGACGGGTCAGATACGCAGTATTTT
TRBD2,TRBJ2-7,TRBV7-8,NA,CASSATSGVSYEQYF,TGTGCCAGCAGCGCGACTAGCGGAGTATCCTACGAGCAGTACTTC
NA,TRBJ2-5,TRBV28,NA,CASSDPAGETQYF,TGTGCCAGCAGTGACCCGGCGGGAGAGACCCAGTACTTC
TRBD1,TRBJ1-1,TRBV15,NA,CATSPDRDFTPNTEAFF,TGTGCCACCAGCCCCGACAGGGACTTTACACCGAACACTGAAGCTTTCTTT
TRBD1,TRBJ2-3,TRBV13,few,CASSKPGGEQDTQYF,TGTGCCAGCAGTAAACCAGGGGGAGAACAAGATACGCAGTATTTT
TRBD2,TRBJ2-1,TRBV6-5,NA,CASSYGLANEQFF,TGTGCCAGCAGTTACGGACTAGCAAATGAGCAGTTCTTC
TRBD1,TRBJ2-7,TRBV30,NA,CAWSGQGAYEQYF,TGTGCCTGGTCCGGACAGGGGGCCTACGAGCAGTACTTC
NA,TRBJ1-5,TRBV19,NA,CASSIVGARSNQPQHF,TGTGCCAGTAGTATAGTTGGGGCGAGGAGCAATCAGCCCCAGCATTTT
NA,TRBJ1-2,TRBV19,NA,CASSIMQGGRRINYGYTF,TGTGCCAGTAGTATTATGCAGGGAGGGCGCCGGATTAACTATGGCTACACCTTC
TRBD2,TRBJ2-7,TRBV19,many,CASSPRTSGNEQYF,TGTGCCAGTAGTCCGAGGACTAGCGGGAACGAGCAGTACTTC
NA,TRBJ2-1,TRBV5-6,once,CASSPTGLDEYNEQFF,TGTGCCAGCAGCCCTACAGGCTTGGATGAATACAATGAGCAGTTCTTC
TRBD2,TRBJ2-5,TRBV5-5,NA,CASSLRGLQETQYF,TGTGCCAGCAGCTTAAGGGGACTACAAGAGACCCAGTACTTC
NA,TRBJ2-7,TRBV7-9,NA,CASSLVGLEQYF,TGTGCCAGCAGCTTGGTGGGGCTAGAGCAGTACTTC
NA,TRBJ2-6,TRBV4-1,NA,CASSQDTFPGANVLTF,TGCGCCAGCAGCCAAGACACATTCCCTGGGGCCAACGTCCTGACTTTC
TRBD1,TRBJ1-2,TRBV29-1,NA,CSVENRDRNYGYTF,TGCAGCGTTGAAAATAGGGACAGGAACTATGGCTACACCTTC
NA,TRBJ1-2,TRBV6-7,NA,CASKGVYGYTF,TGTGCCAGCAAGGGGGTCTATGGCTACACCTTC
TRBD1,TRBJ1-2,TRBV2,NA,CASSQTTGGDTYGYTF,TGTGCCAGCAGCCAAACGACAGGGGGCGATACCTATGGCTACACCTTC
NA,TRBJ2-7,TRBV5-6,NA,CASSSVQTPYEQYF,TGTGCCAGCAGCTCCGTCCAAACTCCCTACGAGCAGTACTTC
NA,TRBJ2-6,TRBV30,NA,CAWSKGGEGANVLTF,TGTGCCTGGAGTAAGGGGGGGGAAGGGGCCAACGTCCTGACTTTC
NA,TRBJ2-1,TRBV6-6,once,CASSYPYVQNEQFF,TGTGCCAGCAGTTACCCCTACGTTCAAAATGAGCAGTTCTTC
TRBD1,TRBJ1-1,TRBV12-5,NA,CASGATGGEAFF,TGTGCTAGTGGTGCCACAGGGGGCGAAGCTTTCTTT
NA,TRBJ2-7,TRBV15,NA,CATSRPAGGPYEQYF,TGTGCCACCAGCAGACCCGCGGGCGGCCCCTACGAGCAGTACTTC
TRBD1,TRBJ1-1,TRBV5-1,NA,CASSLETGPAFF,TGCGCCAGCAGCCTAGAGACAGGGCCAGCTTTCTTT
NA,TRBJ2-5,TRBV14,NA,CASSHGAGETQYF,TGTGCCAGCAGCCATGGAGCAGGGGAGACCCAGTACTTC
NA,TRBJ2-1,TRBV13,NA,CASRPRAASYNEQFF,TGTGCCAGCAGGCCGCGGGCTGCTTCCTACAATGAGCAGTTCTTC
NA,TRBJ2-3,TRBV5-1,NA,CASLRGTQGTDTQYF,TGCGCCTCTCTCAGGGGGACTCAAGGCACAGATACGCAGTATTTT
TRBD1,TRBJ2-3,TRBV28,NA,CASRQRGLGTDTQYF,TGTGCCAGCAGACAAAGGGGGCTCGGCACAGATACGCAGTATTTT
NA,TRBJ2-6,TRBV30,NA,CAWSASPPGANVLTF,TGTGCCTGGAGTGCATCCCCCCCTGGGGCCAACGTCCTGACTTTC
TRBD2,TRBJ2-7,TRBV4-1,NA,CASSSGGLYEQYF,TGCGCCAGCTCTAGCGGAGGCCTCTACGAGCAGTACTTC
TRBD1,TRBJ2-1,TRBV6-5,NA,CASSLGQGAFNEQFF,TGTGCCAGCAGCTTGGGACAGGGGGCATTTAATGAGCAGTTCTTC
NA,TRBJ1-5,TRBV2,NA,CASDSNSPGPQHF,TGTGCCAGCGATTCGAACAGCCCTGGGCCCCAGCATTTT
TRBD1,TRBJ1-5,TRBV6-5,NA,CASSSDREEQPQHF,TGTGCCAGCAGTAGCGACAGGGAGGAGCAGCCCCAGCATTTT
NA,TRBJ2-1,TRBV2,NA,CASKPTQNEQFF,TGTGCCAGCAAACCCACCCAGAATGAGCAGTTCTTC
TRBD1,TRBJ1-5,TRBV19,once,CASGQGGYQPQHF,TGTGCCAGCGGACAGGGGGGTTATCAGCCCCAGCATTTT
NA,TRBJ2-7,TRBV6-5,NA,CASSYDGSSYEQYF,TGTGCCAGCAGTTACGACGGGAGCTCCTACGAGCAGTACTTC
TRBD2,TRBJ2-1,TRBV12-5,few,CASGSLRTSDSNEQFF,TGTGCTAGTGGTTCCCTACGGACTAGCGACTCCAATGAGCAGTTCTTC
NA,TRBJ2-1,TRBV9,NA,CASSVAMRGPPYSSYNEQFF,TGTGCCAGCAGCGTAGCTATGCGCGGGCCCCCTTACAGCTCCTACAATGAGCAGTTCTTC
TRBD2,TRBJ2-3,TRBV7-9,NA,CASSLPSGHTDTQYF,TGTGCCAGCAGCTTACCTAGCGGCCACACAGATACGCAGTATTTT